The T cell receptor beta chain described here comes from a study of blood T cell repertoires in COVID-19. The overall study: Acute-phase and convalescent COVID-19 samples originated in the United States, Italy and Spain. Sample material is recorded as cDNA or gDNA derived from T cells, B-cell-depleted T cells, or PBMCs.

There are 13 residues in the CDR3. V was cut by 2 bases and J by 0 bases, with 4 bases left in between. Germline V gene lookup returns CDR1 MGHRA and CDR2 YSYEKL. Methods used by the authors: For nucleated cells, counts were estimated from reference gene primer amplification. Data came from immunoSEQ multiplex PCR; TCRdb stores just in-frame clones and leaves some out. That table is the source of V, J and clone size, and D and trimming were worked out from the DNA. The sample holds fewer than 100,000 clones; about 89% are singletons and the top ten take around a tenth. The rearrangement links TRBV4-1 to TRBJ1-2; D gene uncertain. This receptor was obtained from a man aged 50-59 years with acute or convalescent COVID-19. The sequencing input was peripheral blood. The CDR3 region is CASSQTANYGYTF. CDR3 sequence (DNA): TGCGCCAGCAGCCAAACAGCTAACTATGGCTACACCTTC.